What follows describes a single T cell receptor beta chain. Its antigen remains unidentified. This record comes from a study of vaccination effects on CD4 cells after COVID-19. Antigen-specific CD4+ T cells were expanded with viral peptide pools in the ViraFEST assay before sequencing. Cells that had been cultured for approximately eleven days were the source of isolated CD4+ T cells. It was with about 10 IU/ml IL-2 and approximately 10 ug/ml peptides that 1.8 million or so PBMC per well were cultured. The authors exchanged half the medium for IL-2 medium on days 3 and 7. Profiled with immunoSEQ multiplex PCR; TCRdb holds only in-frame clones, not every one. The sample gives about 79,000 clones, roughly 72% of which show up once; approximately 1.5% is in the top ten. Germline V CDR1 and CDR2: MNHEY, SVGEGT. This CDR3 is 14 amino acids long. The V and J ends lost 2 bases and 2 bases respectively, with 9 bases between them.

The V gene is TRBV6-2 or TRBV6-3, the J gene TRBJ2-5; the D gene is possibly TRBD2 (5 bases). The specimen comprised CD4+ T cells from PBMCs cultured with HCoV-229E spike peptides, sampled before COVID-19 vaccination. The sequence was collected from a human donor who received a COVID-19 vaccine. CDR3: CASSYISGQETQYF. The CDR3 nucleotides read TGTGCCAGCAGTTACATATCGGGGCAAGAGACCCAGTACTTC.